These 21 T cell receptor beta chains were sequenced from one sample in a study of patients and donors after allogeneic stem cell transplantation. TCRdb used MiXCR to reprocess the RT-PCR reads, holding one entry per CDR3 protein. The data show 25,000 to 35,000 distinct CDR3 sequences, nearly 7% seen once. Input material: blood, either unsorted or a sorted T cell fraction (not recorded which). The receptors stem from a human donor who was either an allogeneic HSCT recipient or a stem cell or donor lymphocyte infusion donor (not recorded which). It is not recorded whose cells these are; they may come from a transplant donor.

V is TRBV15 and J is TRBJ2-3; D may match TRBD1 or TRBD2 (5 bases each). Germline CDR1 reads LNHNV; CDR2 reads YYDKDF (reference sequence). CDR3 length: 16 amino acids. Trimming removed 3 bases at V and 2 bases at J, with 15 bases between. CDR3 residues: CATSRGQGPLTDTQYF. CDR3 sequence (DNA): TGTGCCACCAGCAGGGGGCAGGGACCCCTCACAGATACGCAGTATTTT. Combining the CDR3 with reference TRBV15 and TRBJ2-3 gives the whole variable domain DAMVIQNPRYQVTQFGKPVTLSCSQTLNHNVMYWYQQKSSQAPKLLFHYYDKDFNNEADTPDNFQSRRPNTSFCFLDIRSPGLGDTAMYLCATSRGQGPLTDTQYFGPGTRLTVL.

This clonotype was recorded many times. J is TRBJ2-1 and V is TRBV7-3, with D unresolved. Deletions cut 3 bases from V and 1 base from J, with 7 bases between. The CDR3 contains 14 residues. Germline V gene sequence: CDR1 SGHTA, CDR2 FQGTGA. The chain's CDR3 is CASSFSNSYNEQFF. The CDR3 DNA is TGTGCCAGCAGCTTTAGTAATTCCTACAATGAGCAGTTCTTC.

This clonotype has at least ten counts. This chain connects TRBV7-9 to TRBJ2-7, with TRBD1 as a possible D gene (6 bases). The CDR3 length is 14 residues. Trimming left V 10 bases short and J 1 base short, with 17 bases between. Germline CDR1 is SEHNR and CDR2 is FQNEAQ (reference sequence). This chain's CDR3 is CATRSGTNSYEQYF. CDR3 in DNA: TGTGCCACCCGTTCCGGGACAAATTCCTACGAGCAGTACTTC.

This clonotype was found many times. This chain uses TRBV7-2 with TRBJ1-6; 8 bases match TRBD1. Germline CDR1 is SGHTA and CDR2 is FQGNSA. The CDR3 has 15 residues. V gave up 5 bases and J gave up 9 bases; unmatched junction bases: 9. CDR3 in amino acids: CASSLTTGVGSPLHF. The CDR3 DNA sequence: TGTGCCAGCAGCCTCACGACAGGGGTCGGTTCACCCCTCCACTTT.

This clonotype was observed a handful of times. This chain connects TRBV28 to TRBJ1-5; D unresolved. Germline values: CDR1 MDHEN, CDR2 SYDVKM. Trimming pared 3 bases from V and 0 bases from J, leaving 6 bases between. The CDR3 totals 14 residues. CDR3 region: CASSLSSSNQPQHF. The CDR3 bases are TGTGCCAGCAGTTTGAGTAGTAGCAATCAGCCCCAGCATTTT.

This clonotype showed up many times. The rearrangement uses TRBV20-1 and TRBJ2-2, with TRBD2 matching 12 bases. Germline CDR1 is DFQATT and CDR2 is SNEGSKA (reference sequence). The CDR3 spans 14 residues. Unmatched junction bases numbered 5, after V lost 5 bases and J lost 7 bases. CDR3 sequence (DNA): TGCAGTGCTGATCTAGCGGGAGGGATCGGGGAGCTGTTTTTT. Translating it yields CSADLAGGIGELFF.

Many counts were recorded for this clonotype. The V call is TRBV11-3, the J call TRBJ2-2, with D possibly matching TRBD2 (5 bases). Germline CDR1 SGHNT, CDR2 YENEEA. The CDR3 is 15 amino acids. The germline V and J ends were trimmed by 1 base and 6 bases, with 12 bases remaining between them. Here the CDR3 reads CASSLGGRAPGELFF. The DNA of the CDR3 is TGTGCCAGCAGCTTAGGAGGGAGAGCTCCCGGGGAGCTGTTTTTT.

V is TRBV5-4 and J is TRBJ2-2; 8 bases agree with TRBD2. Trimming took 4 bases from V and 2 from J; bases not matched to a gene: 10. The length of the CDR3 is 17 residues. Germline V lookup: CDR1 SGHNT, CDR2 YYREEE (reference sequence). DNA of the CDR3: TGTGCCAGCAGCGGTCCCACTAGCGGTCACAACACCGGGGAGCTGTTTTTT. It encodes CASSGPTSGHNTGELFF.

The rearrangement uses TRBV28 and TRBJ2-3; D gene ambiguous. V dropped 10 bases and J dropped 1 base, with 18 bases sitting between them. The CDR3 has 15 residues. Germline V gene data show CDR1 as MDHEN and CDR2 as SYDVKM. CDR3 in amino acids: CATLDALYGTDTQYF. CDR3 bases: TGTGCCACCCTTGACGCGCTTTACGGCACAGATACGCAGTATTTT.

This clonotype is categorized as medium-sized. The chain carries TRBV7-3 and TRBJ1-1, with D possibly being TRBD1 (5 bases). Germline-derived CDR1 and CDR2 are SGHTA and FQGTGA. Trimming cost V 2 bases and J 2 bases, with 12 bases left between them. The length of the CDR3 is 15 residues. This CDR3 reads CASSLHPGPNTEAFF. The CDR3, as DNA: TGTGCCAGCAGCTTACACCCGGGACCAAACACTGAAGCTTTCTTT. The full variable domain, completed using reference TRBV7-3 and TRBJ1-1, is GAGVSQTPSNKVTEKGKYVELRCDPISGHTALYWYRQSLGQGPEFLIYFQGTGAADDSGLPNDRFFAVRPEGSVSTLKIQRTERGDSAVYLCASSLHPGPNTEAFFGQGTRLTVV.

This clonotype is labeled as medium-sized. The chain recombines TRBV29-1 with TRBJ2-5; D is unresolved. Germline V gives CDR1 SQVTM, CDR2 ANQGSEA. V was clipped by 6 bases and J by 1 base, with 9 bases between them. CDR3 size: 12 residues. CDR3 sequence: CSVTDGQETQYF. CDR3 nucleotides: TGCAGCGTAACTGACGGCCAAGAGACCCAGTACTTC. Filled out from reference TRBV29-1 and TRBJ2-5, the complete variable domain reads SAVISQKPSRDICQRGTSLTIQCQVDSQVTMMFWYRQQPGQSLTLIATANQGSEATYESGFVIDKFPISRPNLTFSTLTVSNMSPEDSSIYLCSVTDGQETQYFGPGTRLLVL.

About this clonotype: A much larger clone sits a single nucleotide away, making a read error possible. The chain couples TRBV7-8 to TRBJ2-5; the match to TRBD1 covers 8 bases. Germline assignment: CDR1 SGHVS and CDR2 FQNEAQ. This CDR3 has 16 amino acids. J gave up 4 bases and V 5 bases, and 12 bases lay outside the gene matches. The CDR3: CASSPEAFTGGETQYF. The CDR3 coding sequence is TGTGCCAGCAGCCCAGAAGCCTTCACAGGGGGAGAGACCCAGTACTTC.

This clonotype was counted only a few times. The rearrangement joins TRBV10-3 to TRBJ2-7; tentative D call: TRBD2 (6 bases). Germline V gene data show CDR1 as ENHRY and CDR2 as SYGVKD. Trimming removed 1 base at V and 3 bases at J, with 7 bases between. There are 13 residues in the CDR3. The CDR3 protein is CAISEFSGYEQYF. In DNA form, the CDR3 reads TGTGCCATCAGTGAGTTTAGCGGCTACGAGCAGTACTTC.

There are many counts of this clonotype. V is TRBV20-1 and J is TRBJ1-4; TRBD1 might be the D (5 bases). The CDR3 contains 17 residues. Germline values: CDR1 DFQATT, CDR2 SNEGSKA (reference sequence). V gave up 6 bases and J gave up 3 bases, with 23 bases separating them. The CDR3 DNA reads TGCAGTGCGCAGAAGTGGGGGACCAGAAACGCTAATGAAAAACTGTTTTTT. It specifies CSAQKWGTRNANEKLFF.

This clonotype was counted at least ten times. The V gene is TRBV3-1, the J gene TRBJ2-1; D gene ambiguous. Between the trimmed V and J ends, which lost 1 base and 6 bases, there was a span of 19 bases. Germline loops: CDR1 LGHDT, CDR2 YNNKEL (reference sequence). The CDR3 extends over 17 amino acids. The CDR3 loop is CASSQGEGRLLGNEQFF. The CDR3, as DNA: TGTGCCAGCAGCCAAGGAGAAGGACGGCTTCTGGGCAATGAGCAGTTCTTC.

V is TRBV19 and J is TRBJ2-1; D unresolved. The CDR3 is 13 residues long. In germline, CDR1 is LNHDA, CDR2 SQIVND (reference sequence). V was cut by 4 bases and J by 9 bases, with 13 bases left in between. This chain's CDR3 is CASSTVSTSEQFF. The CDR3 coding sequence is TGTGCCAGTAGTACGGTCTCTACGTCTGAGCAGTTCTTC.

Ten or more counts support this clonotype. The J gene is TRBJ1-5, the V gene TRBV27; D is undetermined. This CDR3 contains 14 residues. V was shortened by 5 bases and J by 5 bases, with 13 bases between the two germline ends. Germline values: CDR1 MNHEY, CDR2 SMNVEV (reference sequence). The CDR3 region is CASSPRRSHQPQHF. Written as DNA, the CDR3 is TGTGCCAGCAGTCCCCGACGCAGTCATCAGCCCCAGCATTTT.

This clonotype was counted only a few times. The chain employs TRBV19 and TRBJ2-3; no firm D call. Germline CDR1 reads LNHDA; CDR2 reads SQIVND (reference sequence). V gave up 3 bases and J gave up 7 bases, with 5 bases separating them. The CDR3 extends over 11 amino acids. The CDR3 loop is CASSIANTQYF. CDR3 sequence (DNA): TGTGCCAGTAGTATTGCGAATACGCAGTATTTT.

The chain couples TRBV7-9 to TRBJ2-5; 7 bases are a match to TRBD1. CDR3 length: 15 residues. With V trimmed by 1 base and J by 3 bases, 5 bases remained unmatched. Germline V lookup: CDR1 SEHNR, CDR2 FQNEAQ (reference sequence). CDR3 bases: TGTGCCAGCAGCTTAGACTGGACAGGAAAAGAGACCCAGTACTTC. Protein product: CASSLDWTGKETQYF.

V gene TRBV19 combines with J gene TRBJ1-5, with 9 bases lining up with TRBD1. V shed 4 bases and J 7 bases; nucleotides not matched to a gene: 11. There are 16 residues in the CDR3. CDR1 is LNHDA, CDR2 SQIVND, per germline (reference sequence). CDR3 bases: TGTGCCAGTAGTAAACCCTATACAGGGGGCGGGCAGCCCCAGCATTTT. Encoded protein: CASSKPYTGGGQPQHF. The full variable domain, rest sourced from reference TRBV19 and TRBJ1-5, is DGGITQSPKYLFRKEGQNVTLSCEQNLNHDAMYWYRQDPGQGLRLIYYSQIVNDFQKGDIAEGYSVSREKKESFPLTVTSAQKNPTAFYLCASSKPYTGGGQPQHFGDGTRLSIL.

This rearrangement joins TRBV2 to TRBJ2-2, with D uncertain. Germline CDR1 is SNHLY and CDR2 is FYNNEI. The CDR3 length is 13 residues. V was cut by 10 bases and J by 2 bases, with 11 bases left in between. As DNA, the CDR3 is TGTGCCACCGATGGACCTAACACCGGGGAGCTGTTTTTT. This codes for CATDGPNTGELFF.